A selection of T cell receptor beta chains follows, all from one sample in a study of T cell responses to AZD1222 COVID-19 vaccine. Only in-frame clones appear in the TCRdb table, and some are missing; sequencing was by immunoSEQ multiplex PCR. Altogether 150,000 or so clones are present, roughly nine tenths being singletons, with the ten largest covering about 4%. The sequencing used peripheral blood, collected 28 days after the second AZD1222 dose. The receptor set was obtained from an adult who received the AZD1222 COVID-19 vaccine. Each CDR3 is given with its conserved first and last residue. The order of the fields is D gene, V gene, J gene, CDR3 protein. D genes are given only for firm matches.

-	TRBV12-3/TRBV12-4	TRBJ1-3	CASSPGLGNTIYF
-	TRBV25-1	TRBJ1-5	CASSPDGGSWNQPQHF
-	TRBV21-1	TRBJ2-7	CASSKRRVPQSHEQYF
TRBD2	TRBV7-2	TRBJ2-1	CASSWTSGAYNEQFF
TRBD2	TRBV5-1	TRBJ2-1	CASSLPGGLAGKSSYNEQFF
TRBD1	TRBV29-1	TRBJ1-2	CSVTNPDRVYDGYTF
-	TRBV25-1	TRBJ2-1	CASSGIRANEQFF
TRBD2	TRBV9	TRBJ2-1	CASSVEASGASYNEQFF
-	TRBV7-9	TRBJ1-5	CASSLGGLQPQHF
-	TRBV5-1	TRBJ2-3	CASSLGVSTDTQYF
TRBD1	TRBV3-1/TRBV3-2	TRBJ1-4	CASSQGGKGGFEKLFF
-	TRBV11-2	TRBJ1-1	CASSPGSGLNTEAFF
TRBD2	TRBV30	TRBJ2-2	CASRLAGRAGELFF
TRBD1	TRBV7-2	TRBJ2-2	CASSRGQGRTGELFF
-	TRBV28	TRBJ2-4	CASSLPPMGAKNIQYF
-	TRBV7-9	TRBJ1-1	CASSQTTLNTEAFF
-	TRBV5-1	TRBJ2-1	CASSSSDRYNEQFF
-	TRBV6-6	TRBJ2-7	CASRSGSSYEQYF
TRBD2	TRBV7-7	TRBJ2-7	CASSQGLAGPYEQYF
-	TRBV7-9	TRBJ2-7	CASSKLAAGAHF
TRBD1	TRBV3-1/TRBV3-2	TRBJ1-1	CASSHRLGTGGTEAFF
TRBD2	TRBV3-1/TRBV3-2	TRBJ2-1	CASSQARTSGRLYNEQFF